What follows are 30 T cell receptor beta chains derived from one specimen sequenced in a study of OX40 agonist ivuxolimab in advanced cancers. Library preparation was by the immunoSEQ multiplex PCR assay. The immuneACCESS repertoire file appears here via TCRdb, limited to in-frame rearrangements. These files lack a portion of the clones; in checked studies, under half of the deficit traces to unresolved V genes, and the cause of the others is not known. In all, the sample holds roughly 29,000 clones, and approximately 90% of those were seen once. The ten most abundant clones make up just under 9.5% of the sample. The specimen comprised CD4+ or CD8+ T cells sorted from blood, sampled in a trial of the OX40 agonist ivuxolimab. The receptors here all came from an adult with an advanced solid tumor such as melanoma, head and neck, liver or kidney cancer.

CDR3 sequence (DNA): TGTGCCAGCAGTGATTCGCCAGGGGGAGTATATGGCTACACCTTC. Translated, it gives CASSDSPGGVYGYTF. The genes are TRBV6-1 and TRBJ1-2; the match to TRBD1 covers 7 bases. Germline CDR1 and CDR2: MNHNS and SASEGT. The CDR3 has 15 residues. The V segment lost 3 bases and the J segment 5 bases; nucleotides outside the gene matches: 9.

The genes are TRBV5-6 and TRBJ2-2, with TRBD1 matching over 9 bases. The germline V gene encodes CDR1 SGHDT and CDR2 YYEEEE. The CDR3 is made up of 19 amino acids. J lost 0 bases, V lost 0 bases, and 9 bases had no gene match. CDR3 bases: TGTGCCAGCAGCTTGGGCTGGCGGAGACAGGGGGCGAACACCGGGGAGCTGTTTTTT. As protein: CASSLGWRRQGANTGELFF.

The chain employs TRBV5-6 and TRBJ1-1, with D unresolved. V dropped 1 base and J dropped 7 bases, with 5 bases sitting between them. Per germline, CDR1 SGHDT and CDR2 YYEEEE. The CDR3 has 11 amino acids. The CDR3 spells CASSLNLEAFF. The DNA of the CDR3 is TGTGCCAGCAGCTTGAACCTTGAAGCTTTCTTT.

V and J are TRBV5-1 and TRBJ2-2; D uncertain. The CDR3 is made up of 13 amino acids. Germline assignment: CDR1 SGHRS and CDR2 YFSETQ. Trimming shortened V by 0 bases and J by 6 bases, and 6 bases separated the two germline ends. The DNA of the CDR3 is TGCGCCAGCAGCTTGGAATCAGCCGGGGAGCTGTTTTTT. It is translated as CASSLESAGELFF.

V gene TRBV6-4 combines with J gene TRBJ2-6, with D possibly TRBD1 on 6 matching bases. Germline values: CDR1 MRHNA, CDR2 SNTAGT. The CDR3 consists of 16 residues. Trimming left V 0 bases short and J 0 bases short, with 6 bases between. The CDR3 loop is CASSDSDSSGANVLTF. The CDR3 DNA sequence: TGTGCCAGCAGTGACTCGGACAGCTCTGGGGCCAACGTCCTGACTTTC.

This clone was counted only a few times. CDR3: CASSTRRREAGWSRIVETQYF. CDR3 bases: TGTGCCAGTAGTACGCGTCGGAGGGAAGCAGGTTGGTCGCGTATTGTGGAGACCCAGTACTTC. The chain uses TRBV19 and TRBJ2-5; D perhaps matches TRBD2 (6 bases). From germline, CDR1 is LNHDA and CDR2 SQIVND (reference sequence). The CDR3 is 21 amino acids. V shed 4 bases and J shed 5 bases, with 35 bases lying between them.

J is TRBJ2-3 and V is TRBV11-2; D possibly matches TRBD1 or TRBD2 (5 bases each). CDR1 is SGHAT, CDR2 FQNNGV, per germline. Trimming removed 1 base from V and 2 bases from J, with 13 bases in between. CDR3 length equals 16 residues. The CDR3 region is CASSLGGWDHTDTQYF. CDR3 nucleotides: TGTGCCAGCAGCTTAGGGGGGTGGGATCACACAGATACGCAGTATTTT. Variable domain in full (rest from reference TRBV11-2 and TRBJ2-3): EAGVAQSPRYKIIEKRQSVAFWCNPISGHATLYWYQQILGQGPKLLIQFQNNGVVDDSQLPKDRFSAERLKGVDSTLKIQPAKLEDSAVYLCASSLGGWDHTDTQYFGPGTRLTVL.

Written as DNA, the CDR3 is TGTGCCAGCAGCCTACGGGACAGCGACCCAACTAATGAAAAACTGTTTTTT. As protein: CASSLRDSDPTNEKLFF. The chain is built from TRBV13 and TRBJ1-4; 7 bases are shared with TRBD1. CDR1 is PRHDT and CDR2 is FYEKMQ in the germline V gene (reference sequence). This CDR3 spans 17 amino acids. After removal of 5 bases from V and 0 bases from J, the junction contained 9 bases not matched to a gene.

The rearrangement joins TRBV30 to TRBJ2-5; no reliable D call. Deletions cut 3 bases from V and 4 bases from J, with 6 bases between. There are 11 residues in the CDR3. CDR1 GTSNPN and CDR2 SVGIG come from the germline V gene (reference sequence). The CDR3 DNA reads as TGTGCCTGGAGCCTGGGAGAGACCCAGTACTTC. Encoded protein: CAWSLGETQYF.

The CDR3 spells CASSLEGQAYNEQFF. The CDR3 bases are TGTGCCAGCAGCTTAGAGGGACAGGCCTACAATGAGCAGTTCTTC. The chain has TRBV13 and TRBJ2-1, with 8 bases aligning to TRBD1. The CDR3 has 15 amino acids. Looked up from germline, CDR1 is PRHDT and CDR2 is FYEKMQ (reference sequence). Trimming at V came to 1 base and at J to 2 bases, leaving 1 base not matched to a gene.

The V and J genes are TRBV5-1 and TRBJ1-1; the match to TRBD1 covers 9 bases. Germline CDR1 SGHRS, CDR2 YFSETQ. The CDR3 has 14 amino acids. Unmatched junction bases numbered 7, after V lost 5 bases and J lost 5 bases. This chain's CDR3 is CASSRDRDGTEAFF. The CDR3 nucleotides are TGCGCCAGCAGTCGGGACAGGGATGGGACTGAAGCTTTCTTT.

The chain couples TRBV5-4 to TRBJ2-3; tentatively, D is TRBD2 (5 bases). The CDR3 sequence is 15 residues long. Trimming cost V 4 bases and J 0 bases, with 12 bases left between them. The germline V gene has CDR1 SGHNT and CDR2 YYREEE (reference sequence). CDR3 nucleotides: TGTGCCAGCAGCCCGCCCGGCGGGAGCACAGATACGCAGTATTTT. This encodes CASSPPGGSTDTQYF.

V gene TRBV9 combines with J gene TRBJ2-3; the match to TRBD2 covers 7 bases. Germline V gives CDR1 SGDLS, CDR2 YYNGEE. This CDR3 region has 16 residues. Unmatched junction bases numbered 7, after V lost 0 bases and J lost 3 bases. The CDR3 protein is CASSVVPREITDTQYF. The CDR3 nucleotides read TGTGCCAGCAGCGTAGTTCCGCGGGAGATAACAGATACGCAGTATTTT.

The chain has TRBV27 and TRBJ1-4; D is perhaps TRBD1 (5 bases). The ends were cut back, 2 bases at V and 6 bases at J, with 10 bases in the middle. The CDR3 is 14 amino acids. Per germline, CDR1 MNHEY and CDR2 SMNVEV (reference sequence). Here the CDR3 DNA reads TGTGCCAGCAGTTTAGAAGCAGGGTATGAAAAACTGTTTTTT. Encoded protein: CASSLEAGYEKLFF.

This chain links TRBV6-5 with TRBJ2-1; D is undetermined. This CDR3 has 15 amino acids. Trimming cost V 3 bases and J 4 bases, with 13 bases left between them. Germline lookup yields CDR1 MNHEY and CDR2 SVGAGI. CDR3 bases: TGTGCCAGCAGTTATTATCTCCAGGAGTACAATGAGCAGTTCTTC. It yields the protein CASSYYLQEYNEQFF.

The chain combines TRBV27 with TRBJ2-1, with D perhaps matching TRBD2 (6 bases). Trimming took off 2 bases at V and 6 bases at J, with 11 bases between the two ends. The CDR3 loop spans 14 amino acids. Germline CDR1 is MNHEY and CDR2 is SMNVEV (reference sequence). The CDR3 spells CASSLAGTFNEQFF. For the CDR3, the DNA is TGTGCCAGCAGTTTAGCCGGGACTTTCAATGAGCAGTTCTTC.

CDR3 nucleotide sequence: TGTGCCAGCAGGGAGGGGATGGCTGAAGCTTTCTTT. Its translation: CASREGMAEAFF. The J gene is TRBJ1-1, the V gene TRBV2, with D possibly TRBD1 on 5 matching bases. Germline CDR1 and CDR2: SNHLY and FYNNEI. The V gene lost 6 bases and the J gene lost 6 bases, with 11 bases spanning the gap. The CDR3 contains 12 residues.

A few counts support this clone. The chain recombines TRBV27 with TRBJ1-1, with a possible D match to TRBD1 (6 bases). The CDR3 totals 14 residues. Trimming took 2 bases from V and 0 from J, leaving 7 bases between them. Germline V gives CDR1 MNHEY, CDR2 SMNVEV (reference sequence). The CDR3 region is CASSLQGMNTEAFF. The CDR3 region has the DNA TGTGCCAGCAGTTTACAGGGGATGAACACTGAAGCTTTCTTT.

The J gene is TRBJ2-7, the V gene TRBV25-1; the match to TRBD1 covers 8 bases. This CDR3 region has 14 residues. From germline, CDR1 is MGHDK and CDR2 SYGVNS. J gave up 5 bases and V 4 bases, and 7 bases lay outside the gene matches. For the CDR3, the DNA is TGTGCCAGCAGTGGACGGACAGGGTACGACGAGCAGTACTTC. Its protein product is CASSGRTGYDEQYF.

The J gene is TRBJ2-7, the V gene TRBV6-6; 11 positions match TRBD1. CDR1 is MNHNY and CDR2 is SVGAGI in the germline V gene (reference sequence). The CDR3 is 16 amino acids. With V trimmed by 5 bases and J by 3 bases, 9 bases remained unmatched. The CDR3 sequence: CASSTWDRGKYYEQYF. In nucleotides, the CDR3 is TGTGCCAGCAGTACTTGGGACAGGGGGAAATACTACGAGCAGTACTTC.

The V gene is TRBV27, the J gene TRBJ2-2, with D possibly matching TRBD1 (6 bases). The CDR3 is 17 amino acids. Germline V lookup: CDR1 MNHEY, CDR2 SMNVEV (reference sequence). Deletions cut 5 bases from V and 7 bases from J, with 23 bases between. The CDR3 region has the DNA TGTGCCAGCAGTAGTTTAGGAAACAGGGTAACGGGCGGGGAGCTGTTTTTT. Translation: CASSSLGNRVTGGELFF.

J is TRBJ1-2 and V is TRBV7-9; TRBD1 is a possible D gene (5 bases). The CDR3 sequence is 16 residues long. CDR1 is SEHNR, CDR2 FQNEAQ, per germline (reference sequence). Between the trimmed V and J ends, which lost 5 bases and 3 bases, there was a span of 19 bases. As DNA, the CDR3 is TGTGCCAGCAGCCCCCCAAAAGGGCAGGGATACTATGGCTACACCTTC. It specifies CASSPPKGQGYYGYTF.

The chain carries TRBV2 and TRBJ2-7; tentative D call: TRBD1 (5 bases). CDR1 SNHLY and CDR2 FYNNEI come from the germline V gene. The CDR3 has 15 amino acids. V dropped 6 bases and J dropped 0 bases, with 15 bases sitting between them. CDR3: CASSGPGNPSYEQYF. CDR3 nucleotides: TGTGCCAGCAGCGGCCCAGGGAATCCCTCCTACGAGCAGTACTTC. The full variable domain, with the rest looked up from reference TRBV2 and TRBJ2-7, is EPEVTQTPSHQVTQMGQEVILRCVPISNHLYFYWYRQILGQKVEFLVSFYNNEISEKSEIFDDQFSVERPDGSNFTLKIRSTKLEDSAMYFCASSGPGNPSYEQYFGPGTRLTVT.

This clone has only one observation. Other DNA sequences from this sample encode an identical CDR3 as well. V is TRBV6-5 and J is TRBJ1-1, with unresolved D. Trimming cost V 2 bases and J 5 bases, with 9 bases left between them. Germline assignment: CDR1 MNHEY and CDR2 SVGAGI. The CDR3 is 13 amino acids. CDR3 amino acids: CASSYARGTEAFF. CDR3 DNA sequence: TGTGCCAGCAGTTACGCTCGGGGAACTGAAGCTTTCTTT.

V usage is TRBV9 and J usage is TRBJ2-3, with 9 bases that match TRBD2. Looked up from germline, CDR1 is SGDLS and CDR2 is YYNGEE. After removal of 3 bases from V and 3 bases from J, the junction contained 8 bases not matched to a gene. The length of the CDR3 is 16 residues. The CDR3 here is CASSAIIAGVTDTQYF. In nucleotides, the CDR3 is TGTGCCAGCAGCGCCATTATAGCGGGAGTAACAGATACGCAGTATTTT.

The chain is built from TRBV11-2 and TRBJ2-2; 8 nucleotides match TRBD1. The V segment lost 7 bases and the J segment 2 bases; nucleotides outside the gene matches: 9. Germline V gene lookup returns CDR1 SGHAT and CDR2 FQNNGV. The CDR3 runs 16 residues. The CDR3 spells CASIGTQGANTGELFF. DNA for the CDR3: TGTGCCAGCATAGGGACGCAGGGGGCAAACACCGGGGAGCTGTTTTTT.

This clone has only a few counts. This chain connects TRBV20-1 to TRBJ1-2; D remains unclear. V was clipped by 0 bases and J by 5 bases, with 4 bases between them. Germline assignment: CDR1 DFQATT and CDR2 SNEGSKA (reference sequence). This CDR3 spans 11 amino acids. The CDR3 region has the DNA TGCAGTGCTAGAGATAAGTATGGCTACACCTTC. Its protein product is CSARDKYGYTF.

As for this clone: This likely traces to a read error, being one base from a far larger clone. This likely comes from a read error, as the CDR3 has no conserved phenylalanine or tryptophan at its end. The gene calls are TRBV30 and TRBJ2-7; the D is unclear. The length of the CDR3 is 14 residues. With 4 bases removed from V and 0 bases from J, the gap between germline ends came to 13 bases. The germline CDR1 and CDR2 sequences are GTSNPN and SVGIG (reference sequence). The CDR3: CAWTLKINSYEQYI. CDR3 coding DNA: TGTGCCTGGACCCTAAAGATCAACTCCTACGAGCAGTACATC.

The chain joins TRBV7-6 to TRBJ2-2, with 11 bases aligning to TRBD1. Germline CDR1 and CDR2: SGHVS and FNYEAQ. The V and J ends lost 5 bases and 6 bases, in that order; junction bases with no gene match: 5. This CDR3 contains 15 residues. The CDR3 DNA follows: TGTGCCAGCAGCGCGGGACAGGGGGATTCCGGGGAGCTGTTTTTT. This translates into CASSAGQGDSGELFF.

The chain carries TRBV13 and TRBJ1-6; weak D call: TRBD1 (5 bases). Germline-derived CDR1 and CDR2 are PRHDT and FYEKMQ (reference sequence). The CDR3 totals 20 residues. Deletions cut 7 bases from V and 9 bases from J, with 34 bases between. The CDR3 region is CASTKLVKYKGPGHRSPLHF. The CDR3 nucleotides are TGTGCCAGCACCAAGCTTGTGAAATATAAGGGTCCAGGACATCGTTCACCCCTCCACTTT.